The 21 T cell receptor beta chains given below trace back to one sample, sequenced in a study of blood T cell repertoires in COVID-19 (dated by TCRdb to 2018 to 2021). Libraries came from the immunoSEQ multiplex PCR assay. In its TCRdb copy, this immuneACCESS table keeps in-frame sequences only and misses some clones. Where compared with another copy, unresolved V genes explain less than half of these, and the others have no known cause. This sample holds under 200,000 clones; around four fifths were observed only once. Around an eighth of the sample is held by the ten biggest clonotypes. The sequencing input was peripheral blood. Every receptor here comes from a man younger than 45 with active or convalescent COVID-19.

The DNA of the CDR3 is TGTGCCAGCAGCCAAGCCATCGGGGGGTATCACGAGCAGTACGTC. Translating it yields CASSQAIGGYHEQYV. V gene TRBV3-1 (or the pseudogene TRBV3-2) combines with J gene TRBJ2-7; 7 bases are shared with TRBD2. Germline V gives CDR1 LGHDT, CDR2 YNNKEL (reference sequence). V trimming: 1 base; J trimming: 5 bases; junction bases outside the gene matches: 8. The CDR3 loop spans 15 amino acids.

V is TRBV2 and J is TRBJ1-5; 9 bases fit TRBD1. V shed 7 bases and J 1 base; nucleotides not matched to a gene: 5. This CDR3 has 15 residues. Germline V CDR1 and CDR2: SNHLY, FYNNEI. CDR3 DNA: TGTGCCAGCAAACCACAGGGGGCAAGCAATCAGCCCCAGCATTTT. It specifies CASKPQGASNQPQHF. The variable domain in full, with the rest retrieved from reference TRBV2 and TRBJ1-5, is EPEVTQTPSHQVTQMGQEVILRCVPISNHLYFYWYRQILGQKVEFLVSFYNNEISEKSEIFDDQFSVERPDGSNFTLKIRSTKLEDSAMYFCASKPQGASNQPQHFGDGTRLSIL.

V gene TRBV12-3 or TRBV12-4 combines with J gene TRBJ2-1; no clear D gene. The CDR3 contains 11 residues. V was trimmed by 4 bases and J by 10 bases, leaving 8 bases between them. The CDR3, as DNA: TGTGCCAGCAGTTCCGTACAGGAGCAGTTCTTC. Its protein is CASSSVQEQFF.

A single count supports this clone. The genes are TRBV7-8 and TRBJ2-5, with TRBD1 matching 7 bases. The CDR3 contains 14 residues. Trimming at V came to 7 bases and at J to 4 bases, leaving 9 bases not matched to a gene. Germline values: CDR1 SGHVS, CDR2 FQNEAQ. This chain's CDR3 is CASTPRQGRETQYF. CDR3 in DNA: TGTGCCAGCACCCCTCGACAGGGACGAGAGACCCAGTACTTC.

The CDR3 loop is CASSPGTSPYEQFF. DNA of the CDR3: TGTGCCAGCAGCCCCGGGACTAGTCCATATGAGCAGTTCTTC. The chain links TRBV5-8 to TRBJ2-1, with 8 bases matching TRBD2. V gave up 4 bases and J gave up 8 bases; unmatched junction bases: 8. Per germline, CDR1 SGHTS and CDR2 YDEGEE. CDR3 length equals 14 residues.

V is TRBV6-4 and J is TRBJ2-2, with 10 bases matching TRBD1. V was clipped by 2 bases and J by 6 bases; unmatched bases: 0. Germline V gene sequence: CDR1 MRHNA, CDR2 SNTAGT. This CDR3 contains 14 residues. The CDR3, as DNA: TGTGCCAGCAGTGACGGACAGGGGGCCGGGGAGCTGTTTTTT. Amino acids: CASSDGQGAGELFF.

The V call is TRBV9, the J call TRBJ1-5, with D possibly being TRBD1 (6 bases). Germline V gene lookup returns CDR1 SGDLS and CDR2 YYNGEE. Trimming left V 3 bases short and J 3 bases short, with 13 bases between. The CDR3 extends over 15 amino acids. The CDR3, as DNA: TGTGCCAGCAGCGCACGGGGGGCAGACAATCAGCCCCAGCATTTT. It translates to CASSARGADNQPQHF.

The chain links TRBV9 to TRBJ2-6, with TRBD1 matching over 8 bases. The length of the CDR3 is 18 residues. Looked up from germline, CDR1 is SGDLS and CDR2 is YYNGEE. V trimming: 3 bases; J trimming: 0 bases; junction bases outside the gene matches: 8. CDR3 DNA: TGTGCCAGCAGCGCAGTAGGAGGACAGGGCTCTGGGGCCAACGTCCTGACTTTC. The encoded protein is CASSAVGGQGSGANVLTF.

This rearrangement joins TRBV23-1 to TRBJ1-5; a weak D match, TRBD1 (5 bases). TRBV23-1 has ORF status, its function being uncertain. This CDR3 contains 16 residues. V was cut by 5 bases and J by 3 bases, with 17 bases left in between. In DNA form, the CDR3 reads TGCGCCAGCAGTTGGCGGGGGGTACTACACAATCAGCCCCAGCATTTT. Translation: CASSWRGVLHNQPQHF.

The table lists this clone with a count of one. The V gene is TRBV5-1, the J gene TRBJ1-1, with D possibly matching TRBD1 (6 bases). The CDR3 is made up of 14 amino acids. Germline assignment: CDR1 SGHRS and CDR2 YFSETQ. Trimming took off 4 bases at V and 6 bases at J, with 16 bases between the two ends. CDR3 nucleotide sequence: TGCGCCAGCAGCCCCAGTCTCAGGGGACCTGAAGCTTTCTTT. Encoded protein: CASSPSLRGPEAFF.

The rearrangement joins TRBV24-1 to TRBJ1-3; D not resolved. The CDR3 spans 16 residues. Trimming stripped 3 bases from V and 4 bases from J, with 15 bases between. Germline V gene sequence: CDR1 KGHDR, CDR2 SFDVKD. The chain's CDR3 is CATSDSGALGGNTIYF. The CDR3 DNA follows: TGTGCCACCAGTGATAGCGGCGCTTTAGGGGGAAACACCATATATTTT.

Only a few counts were recorded for this clone. This chain joins TRBV5-4 and TRBJ1-1, with D possibly TRBD1 on 5 matching bases. Germline assignment: CDR1 SGHNT and CDR2 YYREEE (reference sequence). The CDR3 spans 12 residues. The V gene lost 4 bases and the J gene lost 11 bases, with 15 bases spanning the gap. The CDR3, as DNA: TGTGCCAGCAGCACCGCGCCGGGGGGGGCTTTCTTT. It yields the protein CASSTAPGGAFF.

The rearrangement joins TRBV7-2 to TRBJ2-7; TRBD1 matches at 9 bases. The germline gives CDR1 SGHTA, CDR2 FQGNSA. The V and J ends lost 5 bases and 6 bases, in that order; junction bases with no gene match: 8. The CDR3 extends over 14 amino acids. The CDR3 region has the DNA TGTGCCAGCAGCCCGGGACAGGGAAACAGCGAGCAGTACTTC. Encoded protein: CASSPGQGNSEQYF.

The chain links TRBV3-1 (or the pseudogene TRBV3-2) to TRBJ2-7; tentative D call: TRBD2 (5 bases). Germline V CDR1 and CDR2: LGHDT, YNNKEL (reference sequence). Trimming cost V 3 bases and J 3 bases, with 9 bases left between them. This CDR3 has 13 amino acids. CDR3 protein: CASSQVGSYEQYF. CDR3 bases: TGTGCCAGCAGCCAGGTAGGGAGCTACGAGCAGTACTTC.

The chain combines TRBV4-1 with TRBJ2-4; D not resolved. This CDR3 has 14 amino acids. Deletions cut 1 base from V and 7 bases from J, with 11 bases between. Germline values: CDR1 MGHRA, CDR2 YSYEKL. CDR3 loop: CASSQGSGYNIQYF. The CDR3 region has the DNA TGCGCCAGCAGCCAAGGTTCAGGATATAACATTCAGTACTTC.

The chain carries TRBV2 and TRBJ1-2, with 7 nucleotides matching TRBD1. Per the germline V gene, CDR1 is SNHLY and CDR2 is FYNNEI. The CDR3 is made up of 13 amino acids. Trimming cost V 2 bases and J 8 bases; bases outside gene matches: 5. The CDR3 DNA follows: TGTGCCAGCAGTGAAAGACAGGGTTACGGCTACACCTTC. It codes for CASSERQGYGYTF.

V and J are TRBV2 and TRBJ1-1, with D hard to call. The length of the CDR3 is 14 residues. Trimming cost V 3 bases and J 1 base, with 9 bases left between them. Per germline, CDR1 SNHLY and CDR2 FYNNEI. CDR3 nucleotides: TGTGCCAGCAGTGAGTTGCAGGCGAACACTGAAGCTTTCTTT. Protein: CASSELQANTEAFF.

The V and J genes are TRBV27 and TRBJ1-4; 7 bases are shared with TRBD1. The CDR3 is 17 amino acids. The germline CDR1 and CDR2 sequences are MNHEY and SMNVEV (reference sequence). V shed 4 bases, J shed 6 bases, and the junction held 14 bases outside the gene matches. This chain's CDR3 is CASSSPTGKNVDEKLFF. DNA for the CDR3: TGTGCCAGCAGTTCCCCGACAGGGAAGAATGTGGATGAAAAACTGTTTTTT.

The chain is built from TRBV4-3 and TRBJ1-1; D gene unclear. The V and J ends lost 1 base and 7 bases respectively, with 7 bases between them. Germline CDR1 LGHNA, CDR2 YSLEER. This CDR3 has 12 residues. The CDR3 loop reads CASSQGGYEAFF. CDR3 coding DNA: TGCGCCAGCAGCCAAGGCGGTTATGAAGCTTTCTTT.

This sequence joins TRBV9 and TRBJ1-1; D perhaps matches TRBD1 (5 bases). V lost 3 bases and J lost 4, with 10 bases in between. The CDR3 covers 13 residues. The germline V gene encodes CDR1 SGDLS and CDR2 YYNGEE. CDR3 sequence reads: CASSAGIGTEAFF. In DNA, the CDR3 is TGTGCCAGCAGCGCAGGGATCGGCACTGAAGCTTTCTTT.

The chain recombines TRBV7-9 with TRBJ2-7; D is possibly TRBD2 (6 bases). V was shortened by 4 bases and J by 7 bases, with 17 bases between the two germline ends. The CDR3 loop spans 14 amino acids. Germline CDR1 and CDR2: SEHNR and FQNEAQ (reference sequence). The chain's CDR3 is CASSSRDSSLEQYF. The CDR3 DNA sequence: TGTGCCAGCAGCTCCCGGGACTCCTCCTTAGAGCAGTACTTC.